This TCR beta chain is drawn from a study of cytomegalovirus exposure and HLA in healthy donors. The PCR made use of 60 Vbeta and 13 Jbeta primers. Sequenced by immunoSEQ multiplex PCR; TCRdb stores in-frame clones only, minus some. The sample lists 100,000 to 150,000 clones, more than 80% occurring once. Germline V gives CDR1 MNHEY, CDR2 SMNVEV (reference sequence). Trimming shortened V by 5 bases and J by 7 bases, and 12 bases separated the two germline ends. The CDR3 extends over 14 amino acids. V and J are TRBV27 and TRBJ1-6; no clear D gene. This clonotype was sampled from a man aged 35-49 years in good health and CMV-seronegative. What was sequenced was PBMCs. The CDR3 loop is CASSPSTANSPLHF. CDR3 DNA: TGTGCCAGCAGTCCCAGCACAGCAAATTCACCCCTCCACTTT.